The 19 T cell receptor beta chains in this list originate from one sample, sequenced in a study of shared clonotypes between healthy human individuals. Libraries were prepared by immunoSEQ multiplex PCR; TCRdb keeps only in-frame clonotypes and omits some of them. Counted here are hundreds of thousands of clones, more than 70% occurring once; the ten biggest clones make up 1.8%. Sequenced: memory CD4+ T cells sorted from blood. Subset given: CD45RA-negative fraction. All receptors come from a woman in her thirties in good health.

The chain is built from TRBV9 and TRBJ2-5; tentatively, D is TRBD2 (6 bases). The ends were cut back, 4 bases at V and 4 bases at J, with 17 bases in the middle. CDR3 length: 15 residues. Germline V lookup: CDR1 SGDLS, CDR2 YYNGEE. The CDR3 loop is CASSPGAGTSETQYF. Written as DNA, the CDR3 is TGTGCCAGCAGCCCGGGAGCCGGGACGTCAGAGACCCAGTACTTC.

The chain couples TRBV29-1 to TRBJ1-2; maybe TRBD1 (6 bases). The germline V gene encodes CDR1 SQVTM and CDR2 ANQGSEA. The CDR3 is 13 amino acids. Trimming took 2 bases from V and 4 from J, leaving 11 bases between them. CDR3 bases: TGCAGCGTTGAATCCCAGGGGACCTATGGCTACACCTTC. This translates into CSVESQGTYGYTF.

In its sample, this clone was seen many times. The V gene is TRBV6-5, the J gene TRBJ1-1, with D possibly matching TRBD1 (5 bases). Germline values: CDR1 MNHEY, CDR2 SVGAGI. The CDR3 has 14 amino acids. V lost 6 bases and J lost 6, with 17 bases in between. The CDR3 protein is CASSRDLGNAEAFF. CDR3 in DNA: TGTGCCAGCAGCCGGGACTTGGGCAACGCTGAAGCTTTCTTT.

The chain is built from TRBV5-1 and TRBJ2-1; 9 positions agree with TRBD1. Germline CDR1 SGHRS, CDR2 YFSETQ. The CDR3 extends over 15 amino acids. With V trimmed by 4 bases and J by 4 bases, 6 bases remained unmatched. CDR3 amino acids: CASSRGQGFYNEQFF. The CDR3, as DNA: TGCGCCAGCAGCAGGGGACAGGGCTTTTACAATGAGCAGTTCTTC.

The chain uses TRBV2 and TRBJ2-1; possibly TRBD1 or TRBD2 for D (6 bases each). The CDR3 is made up of 12 amino acids. CDR1 and CDR2 from the germline V gene are SNHLY and FYNNEI. Deletions cut 6 bases from V and 15 bases from J, with 18 bases between. As DNA, the CDR3 is TGTGCCAGCAGCCTCAGGGGCAACGGGGGGTTCTTC. Protein: CASSLRGNGGFF. The whole variable domain, remainder taken from reference TRBV2 and TRBJ2-1, is EPEVTQTPSHQVTQMGQEVILRCVPISNHLYFYWYRQILGQKVEFLVSFYNNEISEKSEIFDDQFSVERPDGSNFTLKIRSTKLEDSAMYFCASSLRGNGGFFGPGTRLTVL.

V is TRBV5-1 and J is TRBJ2-7; either TRBD1 or TRBD2 may fit D (5 bases each). The V end was cut by 0 bases, the J end by 0 bases, with 10 bases between. The CDR3 contains 15 residues. In germline, CDR1 is SGHRS, CDR2 YFSETQ. The CDR3 reads CASSLAQGTSYEQYF. As DNA, the CDR3 is TGCGCCAGCAGCTTGGCCCAAGGGACCTCCTACGAGCAGTACTTC.

The V call is TRBV4-1, the J call TRBJ2-4; 15 bases agree with TRBD2. The J segment lost 0 bases and the V segment lost 3 bases, leaving 3 bases of the junction unmatched. The germline CDR1 and CDR2 sequences are MGHRA and YSYEKL. The CDR3 runs 18 residues. Here the CDR3 DNA reads TGCGCCAGCAGCCAGGGACTAGCGGGAGGACGAGCCAAAAACATTCAGTACTTC. It yields the protein CASSQGLAGGRAKNIQYF.

The rearrangement links TRBV6-5 to TRBJ2-4; D may be TRBD2 (6 bases). This CDR3 is 14 amino acids long. Trimming pared 4 bases from V and 6 bases from J, leaving 13 bases between. From germline, CDR1 is MNHEY and CDR2 SVGAGI. CDR3 in amino acids: CASSFGRWGNIQYF. In DNA form, the CDR3 reads TGTGCCAGCAGTTTCGGGAGATGGGGAAACATTCAGTACTTC.

The V and J genes are TRBV7-9 and TRBJ2-7; the D gene could be TRBD1 or TRBD2 (6 bases each). V was clipped by 4 bases and J by 5 bases, with 12 bases between them. This CDR3 comprises 13 residues. Per germline, CDR1 SEHNR and CDR2 FQNEAQ (reference sequence). CDR3 coding DNA: TGTGCCAGCAGCTCGTGGGGGGCGGACGAGCAGTACTTC. Translating gives CASSSWGADEQYF.

The chain carries TRBV2 and TRBJ2-7; D unclear. In germline, CDR1 is SNHLY, CDR2 FYNNEI. The V gene lost 4 bases and the J gene lost 6 bases, with 7 bases spanning the gap. The length of the CDR3 is 11 residues. CDR3 sequence reads: CASSGLLEQYF. Here the CDR3 DNA reads TGTGCCAGCAGTGGTCTTCTCGAGCAGTACTTC.

Written as DNA, the CDR3 is TGTGCCAGCAGCCAGAATCTTGTAGCAGAGACCCAGTACTTC. Translating gives CASSQNLVAETQYF. The chain carries TRBV7-2 and TRBJ2-5; no reliable D call. The length of the CDR3 is 14 residues. CDR1 and CDR2 (germline): SGHTA, FQGNSA. V lost 5 bases and J lost 4, with 14 bases in between. Using reference TRBV7-2 and TRBJ2-5 for the parts outside the CDR3, the full variable domain is GAGVSQSPSNKVTEKGKDVELRCDPISGHTALYWYRQSLGQGLEFLIYFQGNSAPDKSGLPSDRFSAERTGGSVSTLTIQRTQQEDSAVYLCASSQNLVAETQYFGPGTRLLVL.

The count of this clone is one. The chain couples TRBV11-2 to TRBJ2-6; TRBD1 aligns across 8 bases. Germline values: CDR1 SGHAT, CDR2 FQNNGV. CDR3 length: 18 amino acids. Trimming cost V 3 bases and J 0 bases; bases outside gene matches: 7. In nucleotides, the CDR3 is TGTGCCAGCAGCTTGAAAGACAGGGGCGGCTCTGGGGCCAACGTCCTGACTTTC. Translating it yields CASSLKDRGGSGANVLTF. Supplemented by reference TRBV11-2 and TRBJ2-6, the full variable domain reads EAGVAQSPRYKIIEKRQSVAFWCNPISGHATLYWYQQILGQGPKLLIQFQNNGVVDDSQLPKDRFSAERLKGVDSTLKIQPAKLEDSAVYLCASSLKDRGGSGANVLTFGAGSRLTVL.

The chain is built from TRBV27 and TRBJ1-1; TRBD1 matches 8 bases. Germline CDR1 MNHEY, CDR2 SMNVEV (reference sequence). The length of the CDR3 is 18 residues. The ends lost 5 bases at V and 0 bases at J; junction bases unmatched: 14. The CDR3 DNA reads as TGTGCCAGCAGTCCCAGGCCAGGGGGCTTTGGGGTGAACACTGAAGCTTTCTTT. Amino acid sequence: CASSPRPGGFGVNTEAFF.

The V call is TRBV28, the J call TRBJ1-5; 8 bases fit TRBD1. With V trimmed by 6 bases and J by 1 base, 5 bases remained unmatched. CDR1 MDHEN and CDR2 SYDVKM come from the germline V gene. The CDR3 is made up of 15 amino acids. CDR3 region: CASRADRGSNQPQHF. Written as DNA, the CDR3 is TGTGCCAGCAGGGCAGACAGGGGCAGCAATCAGCCCCAGCATTTT.

Points on this clone: Distinct nucleotide sequences in the sample also encode this CDR3. The chain uses TRBV18 and TRBJ1-4; D is undetermined. V was cut by 1 base and J by 6 bases, with 9 bases left in between. The CDR3 has 14 amino acids. From germline, CDR1 is KGHSH and CDR2 LQKENI. CDR3 nucleotides: TGTGCCAGCTCACCACAGGACGGAGATGAAAAACTGTTTTTT. Its protein is CASSPQDGDEKLFF.

The chain joins TRBV28 to TRBJ2-7; 14 nucleotides align to TRBD2. V lost 5 bases and J lost 7; bases outside the gene matches: 4. The CDR3 has 14 amino acids. Germline loops: CDR1 MDHEN, CDR2 SYDVKM. The CDR3 loop is CASSRTSGRREQYF. The CDR3 nucleotides are TGTGCCAGCAGTAGGACTAGCGGGAGGAGGGAGCAGTACTTC. The variable domain in full, completed from reference TRBV28 and TRBJ2-7, reads DVKVTQSSRYLVKRTGEKVFLECVQDMDHENMFWYRQDPGLGLRLIYFSYDVKMKEKGDIPEGYSVSREKKERFSLILESASTNQTSMYLCASSRTSGRREQYFGPGTRLTVT.

In this sample, this clone turned up once. The chain has TRBV7-9 and TRBJ2-1, with 8 bases fitting TRBD2. Per germline, CDR1 SEHNR and CDR2 FQNEAQ (reference sequence). The CDR3 extends over 16 amino acids. Trimming cost V 5 bases and J 2 bases; bases outside gene matches: 8. CDR3 nucleotide sequence: TGTGCCAGCAGCCCCCCGACTAGCGTCACCTACAATGAGCAGTTCTTC. It translates to CASSPPTSVTYNEQFF.

The chain recombines TRBV30 with TRBJ1-1, with a tentative D call TRBD1 (5 bases). This CDR3 is built from 13 residues. The germline CDR1 and CDR2 sequences are GTSNPN and SVGIG (reference sequence). CDR3 residues: CASGGFLATEAFF. CDR3 nucleotide sequence: TGTGCTTCCGGGGGTTTTCTGGCCACTGAAGCTTTCTTT. The whole variable domain, filled in from reference TRBV30 and TRBJ1-1, reads SQTIHQWPATLVQPVGSPLSLECTVEGTSNPNLYWYRQAAGRGLQLLFYSVGIGQISSEVPQNLSASRPQDRQFILSSKKLLLSDSGFYLCASGGFLATEAFFGQGTRLTVV.

The CDR3 protein is CASSQAPGLQVSGANVLTF. In nucleotides, the CDR3 is TGTGCCAGCTCACAAGCTCCGGGCCTCCAAGTCTCTGGGGCCAACGTCCTGACTTTC. The chain uses TRBV18 and TRBJ2-6; D uncertain. Between the trimmed V and J ends, which lost 4 bases and 0 bases, there was a span of 19 bases. Germline CDR1 and CDR2: KGHSH and LQKENI. The CDR3 consists of 19 residues.